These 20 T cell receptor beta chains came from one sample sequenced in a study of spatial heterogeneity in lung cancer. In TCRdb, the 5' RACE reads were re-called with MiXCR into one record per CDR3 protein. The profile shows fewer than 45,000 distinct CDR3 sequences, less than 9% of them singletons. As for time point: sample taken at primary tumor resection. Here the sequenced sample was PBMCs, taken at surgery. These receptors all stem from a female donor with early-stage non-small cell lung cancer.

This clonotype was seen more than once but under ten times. The CDR3 loop is CASKGGRETQYF. The CDR3 DNA follows: TGTGCCAGCAAGGGCGGGAGGGAGACCCAGTACTTC. This chain joins TRBV6-6 and TRBJ2-5; TRBD2 agrees at 8 bases. CDR1 and CDR2 from the germline V gene are MNHNY and SVGAGI (reference sequence). The CDR3 is made up of 12 amino acids. The V segment lost 7 bases and the J segment 5 bases; nucleotides outside the gene matches: 3.

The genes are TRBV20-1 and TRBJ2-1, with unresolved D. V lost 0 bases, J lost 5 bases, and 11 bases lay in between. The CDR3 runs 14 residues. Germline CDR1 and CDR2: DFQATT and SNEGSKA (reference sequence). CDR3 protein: CSARDRRVNNEQFF. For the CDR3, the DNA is TGCAGTGCTAGAGATCGAAGAGTAAACAATGAGCAGTTCTTC.

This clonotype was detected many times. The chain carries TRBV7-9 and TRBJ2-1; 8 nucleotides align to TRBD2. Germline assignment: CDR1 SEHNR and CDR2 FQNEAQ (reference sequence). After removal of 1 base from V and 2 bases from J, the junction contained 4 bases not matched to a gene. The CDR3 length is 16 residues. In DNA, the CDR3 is TGTGCCAGCAGCTTAGAAGTAGCGGGACCCTACAATGAGCAGTTCTTC. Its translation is CASSLEVAGPYNEQFF.

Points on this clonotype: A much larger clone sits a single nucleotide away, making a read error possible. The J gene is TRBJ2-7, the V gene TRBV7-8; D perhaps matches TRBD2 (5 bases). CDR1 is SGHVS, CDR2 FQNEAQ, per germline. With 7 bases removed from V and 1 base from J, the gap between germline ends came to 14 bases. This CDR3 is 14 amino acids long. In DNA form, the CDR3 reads TGTGCCAGCACCCAAAGCCCGGGATCCTACGAGCAGTACTTC. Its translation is CASTQSPGSYEQYF.

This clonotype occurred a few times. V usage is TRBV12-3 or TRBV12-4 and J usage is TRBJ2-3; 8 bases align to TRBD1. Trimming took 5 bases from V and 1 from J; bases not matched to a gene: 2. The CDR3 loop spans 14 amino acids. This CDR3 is CASSRRGRTDTQYF. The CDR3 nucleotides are TGTGCCAGCAGTCGCAGGGGGCGCACAGATACGCAGTATTTT.

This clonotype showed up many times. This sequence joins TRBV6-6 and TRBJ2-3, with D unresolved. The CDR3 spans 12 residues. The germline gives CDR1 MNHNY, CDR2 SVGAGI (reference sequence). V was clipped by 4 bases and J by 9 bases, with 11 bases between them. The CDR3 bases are TGTGCCAGCAGTTCCTCTAGTTGGACGCAGTATTTT. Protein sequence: CASSSSSWTQYF.

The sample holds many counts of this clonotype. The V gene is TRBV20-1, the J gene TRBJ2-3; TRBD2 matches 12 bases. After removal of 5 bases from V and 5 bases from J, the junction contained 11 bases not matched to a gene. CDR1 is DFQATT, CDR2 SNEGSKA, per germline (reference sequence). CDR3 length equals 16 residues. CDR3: CSAHTRTSGKGDTQYF. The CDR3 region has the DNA TGCAGTGCTCACACCCGGACTAGCGGGAAGGGAGATACGCAGTATTTT.

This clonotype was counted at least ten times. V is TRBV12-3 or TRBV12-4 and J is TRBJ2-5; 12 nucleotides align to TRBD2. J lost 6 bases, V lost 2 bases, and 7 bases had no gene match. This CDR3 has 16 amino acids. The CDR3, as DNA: TGTGCCAGCAGTTTAAGTCTAGCGGGGGGGCCAAAGACCCAGTACTTC. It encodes CASSLSLAGGPKTQYF.

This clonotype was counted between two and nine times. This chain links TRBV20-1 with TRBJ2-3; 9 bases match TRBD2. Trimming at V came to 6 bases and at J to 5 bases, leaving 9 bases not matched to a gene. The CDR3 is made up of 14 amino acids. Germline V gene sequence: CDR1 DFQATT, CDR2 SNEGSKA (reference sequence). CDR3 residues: CSAISGLAQDTQYF. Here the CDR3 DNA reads TGCAGTGCGATCTCGGGACTAGCCCAAGATACGCAGTATTTT.

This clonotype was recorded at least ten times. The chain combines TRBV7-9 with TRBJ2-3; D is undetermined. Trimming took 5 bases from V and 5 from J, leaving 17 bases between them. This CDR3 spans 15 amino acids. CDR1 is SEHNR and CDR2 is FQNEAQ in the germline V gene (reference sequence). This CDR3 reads CASSVVGNNLDTQYF. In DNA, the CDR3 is TGTGCCAGCAGCGTAGTGGGAAACAATCTAGATACGCAGTATTTT.

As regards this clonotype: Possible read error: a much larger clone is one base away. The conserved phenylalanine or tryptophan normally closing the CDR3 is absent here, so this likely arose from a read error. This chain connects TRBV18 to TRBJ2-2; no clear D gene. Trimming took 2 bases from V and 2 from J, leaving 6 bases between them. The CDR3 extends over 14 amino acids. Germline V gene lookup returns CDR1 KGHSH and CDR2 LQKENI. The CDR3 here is CASSPGVNTGELFV. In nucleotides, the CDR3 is TGTGCCAGCTCACCAGGCGTTAACACCGGGGAGCTGTTTGTT.

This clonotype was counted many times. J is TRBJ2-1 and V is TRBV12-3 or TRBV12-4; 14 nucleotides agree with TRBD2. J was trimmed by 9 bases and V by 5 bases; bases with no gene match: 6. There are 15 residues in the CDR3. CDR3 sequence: CASSQGLAGAVEQFF. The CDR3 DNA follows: TGTGCCAGCAGTCAGGGACTAGCGGGAGCGGTTGAGCAGTTCTTC.

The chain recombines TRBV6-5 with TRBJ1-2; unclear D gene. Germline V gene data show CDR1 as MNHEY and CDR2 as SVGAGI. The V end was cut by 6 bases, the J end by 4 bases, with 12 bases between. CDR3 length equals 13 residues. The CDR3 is CASSPQSLYGYTF. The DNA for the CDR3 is TGTGCCAGCAGCCCCCAGAGCCTCTATGGCTACACCTTC.

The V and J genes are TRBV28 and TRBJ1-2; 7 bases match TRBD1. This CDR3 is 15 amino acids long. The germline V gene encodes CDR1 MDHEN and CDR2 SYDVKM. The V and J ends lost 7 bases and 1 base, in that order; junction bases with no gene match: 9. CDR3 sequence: CASTEGAFFNYGYTF. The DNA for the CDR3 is TGTGCCAGCACTGAGGGGGCCTTCTTTAACTATGGCTACACCTTC.

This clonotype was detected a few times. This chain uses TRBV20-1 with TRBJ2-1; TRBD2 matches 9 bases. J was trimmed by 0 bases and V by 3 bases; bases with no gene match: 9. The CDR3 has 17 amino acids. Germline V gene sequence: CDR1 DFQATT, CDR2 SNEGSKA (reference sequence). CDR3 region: CSARGSGSGGSYNEQFF. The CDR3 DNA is TGCAGTGCTAGGGGTAGCGGGAGCGGGGGCTCCTACAATGAGCAGTTCTTC.

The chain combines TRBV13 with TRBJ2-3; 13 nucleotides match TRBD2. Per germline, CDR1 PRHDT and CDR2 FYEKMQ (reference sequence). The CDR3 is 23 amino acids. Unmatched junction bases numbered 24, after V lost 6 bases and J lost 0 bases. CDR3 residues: CASSQTGKVGLAGPGFSTDTQYF. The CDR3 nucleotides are TGTGCCAGCAGTCAGACGGGGAAAGTGGGACTAGCGGGGCCTGGATTTAGCACAGATACGCAGTATTTT.

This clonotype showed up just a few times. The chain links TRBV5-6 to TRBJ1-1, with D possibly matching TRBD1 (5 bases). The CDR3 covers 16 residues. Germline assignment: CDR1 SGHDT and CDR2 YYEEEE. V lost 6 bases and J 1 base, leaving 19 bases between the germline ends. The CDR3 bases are TGTGCCAGCACTTTTGGGAGGGGCAGGTGGAACACTGAAGCTTTCTTT. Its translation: CASTFGRGRWNTEAFF.

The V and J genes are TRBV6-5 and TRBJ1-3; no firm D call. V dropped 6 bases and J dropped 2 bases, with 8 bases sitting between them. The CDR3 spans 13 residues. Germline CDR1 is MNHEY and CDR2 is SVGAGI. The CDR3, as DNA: TGTGCCAGCAGGGTCCGACCTGGAAACACCATATATTTT. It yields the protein CASRVRPGNTIYF.

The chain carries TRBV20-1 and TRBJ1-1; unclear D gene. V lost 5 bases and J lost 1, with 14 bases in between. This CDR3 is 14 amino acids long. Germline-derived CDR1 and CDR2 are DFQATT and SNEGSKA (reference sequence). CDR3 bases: TGCAGTGCTCGCGCCCGGGCAGGGAACACTGAAGCTTTCTTT. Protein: CSARARAGNTEAFF.

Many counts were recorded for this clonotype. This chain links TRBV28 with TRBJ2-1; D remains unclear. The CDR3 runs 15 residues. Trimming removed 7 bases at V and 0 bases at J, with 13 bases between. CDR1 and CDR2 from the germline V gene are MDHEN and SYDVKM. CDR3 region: CASTPLGSSYNEQFF. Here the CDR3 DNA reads TGTGCCAGCACCCCTTTGGGTAGCTCCTACAATGAGCAGTTCTTC.